These 21 T cell receptor beta chains share one sample of origin, sequenced in a study of Japanese encephalitis immunity and Zika vaccine responses. CFSE-labeled PBMCs were cultured approximately six days with peptide pools, each at approximately 0.93 ug/mL. The sort collected unfixed, live, CD56-CD19-CD16-CD3+CD4+ CFSE-low proliferating CD4 T cells. TCRdb recomputed calls from the 5' RACE reads with MiXCR, one row per CDR3 protein. The sample includes about 470 distinct CDR3 sequences, approximately 7.6% of them seen just once. The sequences come from antigen-activated CD4+ T cells from blood, cultured, collected during a Zika inactivated vaccine study. Receptors were obtained from an adult man who received an inactivated Zika virus vaccine.

This clonotype is classed as medium-sized. V is TRBV19 and J is TRBJ1-2; D remains ambiguous. CDR1 LNHDA and CDR2 SQIVND come from the germline V gene (reference sequence). The CDR3 is 14 amino acids. Deletions cut 1 base from V and 7 bases from J, with 13 bases between. DNA of the CDR3: TGTGCCAGTAGTATAGCCCTAAGATCGTCTGGCTACACCTTC. Translated, it gives CASSIALRSSGYTF.

By share, this clonotype ranks as large. This chain joins TRBV4-3 and TRBJ2-5; D perhaps matches TRBD2 (7 bases). Germline CDR1 LGHNA, CDR2 YSLEER. This CDR3 region has 15 residues. Trimming removed 5 bases at V and 5 bases at J, with 18 bases between. CDR3 protein: CASSISGGGGETQYF. The CDR3, as DNA: TGCGCCAGCAGCATTAGCGGAGGGGGGGGTGAGACCCAGTACTTC.

This clonotype has more than one count but fewer than ten. The genes are TRBV6-5 and TRBJ1-2; no definite D call. The ends were cut back, 6 bases at V and 1 base at J, with 15 bases in the middle. Germline V CDR1 and CDR2: MNHEY, SVGAGI. CDR3 length equals 15 residues. CDR3 DNA sequence: TGTGCCAGCAGCCCCTCCCCAGCCTTTAACTATGGCTACACCTTC. Translation: CASSPSPAFNYGYTF.

Concerning this clonotype: A read error may explain this, as a much larger clone is one base away. J is TRBJ1-6 and V is TRBV6-5; TRBD1 might be the D (5 bases). CDR3 length equals 14 residues. Germline values: CDR1 MNHEY, CDR2 SVGAGI. The CDR3 nucleotides read TGTGCCAGCAGCACCGGGACGGAGAATTCATCCCTCCACTTT. This sequence encodes CASSTGTENSSLHF.

Regarding this clonotype: A single base separates this from a much larger clone, so it may be a read error. The rearrangement uses TRBV6-5 and TRBJ1-1; TRBD1 might be the D (5 bases). Germline assignment: CDR1 MNHEY and CDR2 SVGAGI. The CDR3 is 15 amino acids. Trimming stripped 10 bases from V and 1 base from J, with 19 bases between. The CDR3 is CANTKEDTSNTEAFF. CDR3 nucleotide sequence: TGTGCCAACACAAAAGAGGACACCTCGAACACTGAAGCTTTCTTT.

By share, this clonotype ranks as large. This chain connects TRBV4-3 to TRBJ2-1, with D tentatively TRBD1 or TRBD2 (6 bases each). The CDR3 loop spans 15 amino acids. CDR1 is LGHNA and CDR2 is YSLEER in the germline V gene. V lost 4 bases and J lost 5, with 15 bases in between. The CDR3 spells CASSLVVGGNNEQFF. As DNA, the CDR3 is TGCGCCAGCAGCCTTGTGGTAGGGGGGAACAATGAGCAGTTCTTC.

By share of the sample, this clonotype is large (0.1 to 1%). V usage is TRBV11-3 and J usage is TRBJ2-3, with D perhaps TRBD2 (6 bases). The CDR3 loop spans 12 amino acids. V was pared by 3 bases and J by 7 bases, with 8 bases between. Per the germline V gene, CDR1 is SGHNT and CDR2 is YENEEA. The CDR3 region has the DNA TGTGCCAGCAGCTTTAGCGGCAATACGCAGTATTTT. Translating gives CASSFSGNTQYF.

By share of the sample, this clonotype is medium-sized. The chain joins TRBV4-1 to TRBJ1-2; D is perhaps TRBD1 (6 bases). The CDR3 has 16 amino acids. Germline-derived CDR1 and CDR2 are MGHRA and YSYEKL. The V and J ends lost 0 bases and 4 bases respectively, with 15 bases between them. CDR3 residues: CASSQDINRVFYGYTF. DNA of the CDR3: TGCGCCAGCAGCCAAGATATTAACAGGGTTTTCTATGGCTACACCTTC.

The CDR3 sequence is CSARGVLAGQETQYF. As DNA, the CDR3 is TGCAGTGCTAGAGGGGTCCTGGCGGGGCAAGAGACCCAGTACTTC. The V gene is TRBV20-1, the J gene TRBJ2-5, with D perhaps TRBD2 (6 bases). V was trimmed by 1 base and J by 2 bases, leaving 14 bases between them. Germline-derived CDR1 and CDR2 are DFQATT and SNEGSKA (reference sequence). The CDR3 runs 15 residues.

In this sample, this clonotype is large. V gene TRBV7-2 combines with J gene TRBJ2-7; TRBD2 aligns across 13 bases. The CDR3 has 14 amino acids. Germline V gene data show CDR1 as SGHTA and CDR2 as FQGNSA. V lost 4 bases and J lost 8; bases outside the gene matches: 5. In DNA form, the CDR3 reads TGTGCCAGCAGCTCCTGGACTAGCGGGGGAAAGCAGTACTTC. It specifies CASSSWTSGGKQYF.

By frequency in the sample, this clonotype is large. The chain links TRBV20-1 to TRBJ2-7, with 10 bases aligning to TRBD2. The CDR3 consists of 15 residues. The J segment lost 5 bases and the V segment lost 0 bases, leaving 7 bases of the junction unmatched. Germline CDR1 is DFQATT and CDR2 is SNEGSKA (reference sequence). This CDR3 reads CSARDPTSGVHEQYF. CDR3 coding DNA: TGCAGTGCTAGAGATCCCACTAGCGGGGTACACGAGCAGTACTTC.

Within the sample, this clonotype is large. The genes are TRBV4-3 and TRBJ2-5; D may be TRBD2 (7 bases). The CDR3 covers 14 residues. V was cut by 5 bases and J by 1 base, with 11 bases left in between. Germline CDR1 and CDR2: LGHNA and YSLEER. DNA of the CDR3: TGCGCCAGCAGCGGGGGGGGGCCCCAAGAGACCCAGTACTTC. Its protein product is CASSGGGPQETQYF.

Within the sample, this clonotype is large (0.1 to 1%). The V call is TRBV4-3, the J call TRBJ1-1; 7 bases line up with TRBD1. Germline trimming cut 1 base from V and 4 bases from J; bases unmatched to any gene: 6. CDR1 LGHNA and CDR2 YSLEER come from the germline V gene. The CDR3 consists of 15 residues. The CDR3 nucleotides read TGCGCCAGCAGCCAAGCAGACAGGGAGGGCACTGAAGCTTTCTTT. Encoded protein: CASSQADREGTEAFF.

In its sample, this clonotype ranks as large. The CDR3 reads CASRGPGAYEQYV. The CDR3 region has the DNA TGTGCCAGCAGGGGGCCAGGGGCTTACGAGCAGTACGTC. The gene calls are TRBV6-5 and TRBJ2-7; D perhaps matches TRBD1 (6 bases). This CDR3 contains 13 residues. V was cut by 6 bases and J by 4 bases, with 13 bases left in between. The germline V gene encodes CDR1 MNHEY and CDR2 SVGAGI.

This clonotype qualifies as large (0.1 to 1%). The chain joins TRBV4-3 to TRBJ2-3; D unclear. This CDR3 is built from 13 residues. V gave up 4 bases and J gave up 5 bases, with 10 bases separating them. The germline V gene encodes CDR1 LGHNA and CDR2 YSLEER. CDR3 bases: TGCGCCAGCAGCCGTCCCCCGGAAGATACGCAGTATTTT. It is translated as CASSRPPEDTQYF.

In this sample, this clonotype turned up a few times. The chain joins TRBV7-8 to TRBJ2-2; TRBD2 is a possible D gene (6 bases). CDR3 size: 16 residues. The germline V gene encodes CDR1 SGHVS and CDR2 FQNEAQ. With 6 bases removed from V and 0 bases from J, the gap between germline ends came to 14 bases. CDR3 amino acids: CASRHRSGSNTGELFF. The CDR3, as DNA: TGTGCCAGCAGGCACCGAAGCGGGTCGAACACCGGGGAGCTGTTTTTT.

This clonotype is medium-sized within its sample. The rearrangement joins TRBV4-3 to TRBJ1-1, with TRBD1 matching over 7 bases. Germline lookup yields CDR1 LGHNA and CDR2 YSLEER. The CDR3 runs 12 residues. The V segment lost 5 bases and the J segment 7 bases; nucleotides outside the gene matches: 4. The DNA for the CDR3 is TGCGCCAGCAGCAAAGGGGGCGTTGAAGCTTTCTTT. This encodes CASSKGGVEAFF.

The rearrangement links TRBV9 to TRBJ1-4, with 11 bases identical to TRBD1. Germline lookup yields CDR1 SGDLS and CDR2 YYNGEE. V gave up 3 bases and J gave up 3 bases; unmatched junction bases: 7. This CDR3 comprises 17 residues. CDR3 nucleotides: TGTGCCAGCAGCGAGGGGACAGGGGGAAGAGCTAATGAAAAACTGTTTTTT. It encodes CASSEGTGGRANEKLFF. Complete variable domain (other parts from reference TRBV9 and TRBJ1-4): DSGVTQTPKHLITATGQRVTLRCSPRSGDLSVYWYQQSLDQGLQFLIQYYNGEERAKGNILERFSAQQFPDLHSELNLSSLELGDSALYFCASSEGTGGRANEKLFFGSGTQLSVL.

This clonotype is deemed medium-sized. This chain joins TRBV5-1 and TRBJ1-2; tentatively, D is TRBD1 (5 bases). V gave up 2 bases and J gave up 2 bases, with 13 bases separating them. The germline V gene has CDR1 SGHRS and CDR2 YFSETQ. The CDR3 is made up of 15 amino acids. The CDR3 region has the DNA TGCGCCAGCAGCTTAAATCCAGGGTTGAACTATGGCTACACCTTC. This codes for CASSLNPGLNYGYTF.

There are a few counts of this clonotype. The chain employs TRBV5-1 and TRBJ2-3, with D perhaps TRBD2 (5 bases). Germline lookup yields CDR1 SGHRS and CDR2 YFSETQ. Trimming removed 4 bases from V and 1 base from J, with 13 bases in between. The CDR3 is 15 residues long. For the CDR3, the DNA is TGCGCCAGCAGCGGCAGGATCGGGGGCACAGATACGCAGTATTTT. This translates into CASSGRIGGTDTQYF.

This clonotype counts as large. J is TRBJ2-5 and V is TRBV9; 9 bases agree with TRBD2. V gave up 4 bases and J gave up 3 bases; unmatched junction bases: 4. The CDR3 is made up of 14 amino acids. The germline V gene encodes CDR1 SGDLS and CDR2 YYNGEE. The CDR3 region is CASSPGLAEETQYF. The CDR3 DNA reads TGTGCCAGCAGCCCGGGACTAGCCGAAGAGACCCAGTACTTC. The full variable domain, its missing parts supplied by reference TRBV9 and TRBJ2-5, is DSGVTQTPKHLITATGQRVTLRCSPRSGDLSVYWYQQSLDQGLQFLIQYYNGEERAKGNILERFSAQQFPDLHSELNLSSLELGDSALYFCASSPGLAEETQYFGPGTRLLVL.